The 17 T cell receptor beta chains presented below share a single source sample, sequenced in a study of blood T cells in healthy people across ages (dated by TCRdb to the mid-2010s). The library was prepared using 5' RACE. Reads for this sample came from an Illumina HiSeq 2500. The second PCR ran for roughly 7 to 11 cycles and used a J-beta primer mix along with a sample-barcoded 5' primer. TCRdb trimmed the raw reads at Q25, called clones with MiXCR and kept productive beta chains. Each CDR3 protein gets just one entry, which takes the most common genes and DNA from the rows behind it. The sample profile shows about 670,000 distinct CDR3 sequences; 40% to 45% of them were found once. The leading ten clones occupy about 32% of the sample. Specimen: blood. The receptors originated from an older man in good health.

This clonotype was detected a few times. The V gene is TRBV6-2 or TRBV6-3, the J gene TRBJ2-4, with 11 bases that match TRBD2. The CDR3 has 17 residues. Unmatched junction bases numbered 7, after V lost 6 bases and J lost 0 bases. In germline, CDR1 is MNHEY, CDR2 SVGEGT. The CDR3 region is CASSPVGLAGAKNIQYF. In DNA form, the CDR3 reads TGTGCCAGCAGCCCGGTCGGACTAGCGGGAGCCAAAAACATTCAGTACTTC.

This chain links TRBV11-2 with TRBJ2-3, with D maybe TRBD1 (5 bases). The V gene's germline CDR1 is SGHAT and CDR2 FQNNGV. CDR3 size: 15 residues. The V and J ends lost 3 bases and 1 base respectively, with 11 bases between them. CDR3 DNA sequence: TGTGCCAGCAGCTTCTCGCCCAGGGGCACAGATACGCAGTATTTT. Its protein product is CASSFSPRGTDTQYF. The whole variable domain, filled in from reference TRBV11-2 and TRBJ2-3, reads EAGVAQSPRYKIIEKRQSVAFWCNPISGHATLYWYQQILGQGPKLLIQFQNNGVVDDSQLPKDRFSAERLKGVDSTLKIQPAKLEDSAVYLCASSFSPRGTDTQYFGPGTRLTVL.

This clonotype showed up many times. This chain joins TRBV7-3 and TRBJ2-3, with TRBD1 identical over 10 bases. The germline V gene has CDR1 SGHTA and CDR2 FQGTGA. The CDR3 is 17 amino acids. With 5 bases clipped from V and 6 bases from J, the junction kept 14 bases outside the gene matches. The CDR3 loop reads CASSPTGTGDGLDTQYF. DNA of the CDR3: TGTGCCAGCAGCCCAACCGGGACAGGGGATGGGTTGGATACGCAGTATTTT.

The chain uses TRBV29-1 and TRBJ2-1, with a possible D match to TRBD2 (6 bases). The CDR3 contains 16 residues. Germline V lookup: CDR1 SQVTM, CDR2 ANQGSEA. The germline V and J ends were trimmed by 6 bases and 7 bases, with 25 bases remaining between them. CDR3 nucleotide sequence: TGCAGCGTCTACATGAACCGGGGCTTGAGCGGGAATGAGCAGTTCTTC. Its translation is CSVYMNRGLSGNEQFF.

This clonotype has more than one count but fewer than ten. This chain uses TRBV4-2 with TRBJ1-2, with D unresolved. There are 11 residues in the CDR3. Germline CDR1 and CDR2: LGHNA and YNFKEQ. Trimming took off 1 base at V and 7 bases at J, with 4 bases between the two ends. In nucleotides, the CDR3 is TGTGCCAGCAGCCAAGTAGGTGGCTACACCTTC. Translating gives CASSQVGGYTF.

This clonotype was observed once. DNA for the CDR3: TGTGCCAGCAGCCTAACTGGGAGAGGCAATCAGCCCCAGCATTTT. Translated, it gives CASSLTGRGNQPQHF. The genes are TRBV9 and TRBJ1-5; no firm D call. Germline V gene lookup returns CDR1 SGDLS and CDR2 YYNGEE. This CDR3 is 15 amino acids long. The V end lost 4 bases, the J end lost 2 bases, and 13 bases lay between the germline ends.

The chain recombines TRBV2 with TRBJ1-5, with a possible D match to TRBD1 (6 bases). The V gene lost 6 bases and the J gene lost 3 bases, with 9 bases spanning the gap. Germline values: CDR1 SNHLY, CDR2 FYNNEI. The CDR3 contains 13 residues. This CDR3 is CASRRDTNQPQHF. The CDR3, as DNA: TGTGCCAGCAGGCGGGACACCAATCAGCCCCAGCATTTT.

This clonotype was observed a few times. V usage is TRBV15 and J usage is TRBJ2-7; D is tentatively TRBD1 or TRBD2 (5 bases each). Germline assignment: CDR1 LNHNV and CDR2 YYDKDF (reference sequence). The CDR3 length is 15 residues. Trimming took off 8 bases at V and 4 bases at J, with 21 bases between the two ends. CDR3 sequence: CATSVGDQAVYEQYF. CDR3 in DNA: TGTGCCACCTCGGTAGGGGACCAAGCTGTGTACGAGCAGTACTTC.

This chain connects TRBV6-2 or TRBV6-3 to TRBJ2-1; 13 bases agree with TRBD2. V lost 8 bases and J lost 9; bases outside the gene matches: 7. The germline gives CDR1 MNHEY, CDR2 SVGEGT. The CDR3 sequence is 14 residues long. The CDR3 sequence: CASRWTSGSIEQFF. The CDR3 DNA is TGTGCCAGCCGTTGGACTAGCGGGAGTATTGAGCAGTTCTTC.

A word on this clonotype: A single base separates this from a much larger clone, so it may be a read error. The chain combines TRBV4-2 with TRBJ2-1; 7 bases are shared with TRBD2. This CDR3 contains 14 residues. V gave up 5 bases and J gave up 13 bases; unmatched junction bases: 14. Germline lookup yields CDR1 LGHNA and CDR2 YNFKEQ. CDR3 amino acids: CASSTTEGGETQFF. In DNA form, the CDR3 reads TGTGCCAGCAGCACTACCGAGGGAGGGGAGACCCAGTTCTTC.

This CDR3 reads CASSLERTGDNEQFF. CDR3 coding DNA: TGCGCCAGCAGCTTGGAGCGCACTGGGGACAATGAGCAGTTCTTC. The rearrangement uses TRBV5-1 and TRBJ2-1, with unresolved D. The length of the CDR3 is 15 residues. Germline CDR1 and CDR2: SGHRS and YFSETQ. V was cut by 0 bases and J by 5 bases, with 12 bases left in between.

This clonotype was counted between two and nine times. The chain joins TRBV7-6 to TRBJ2-5; D may be TRBD1 (6 bases). CDR1 is SGHVS and CDR2 is FNYEAQ in the germline V gene. The length of the CDR3 is 15 residues. V lost 4 bases and J 4 bases, leaving 16 bases between the germline ends. CDR3 protein: CASSYRTGGAETQYF. CDR3 nucleotides: TGTGCCAGCAGCTATCGGACTGGGGGCGCAGAGACCCAGTACTTC.

This clonotype has a handful of counts. The chain links TRBV20-1 to TRBJ2-7, with a weak D call TRBD2 (6 bases). There are 14 residues in the CDR3. Trimming stripped 3 bases from V and 0 bases from J, with 12 bases between. Germline V gives CDR1 DFQATT, CDR2 SNEGSKA (reference sequence). CDR3 amino acids: CSASERATSYEQYF. The CDR3, as DNA: TGCAGTGCTAGTGAGCGGGCCACCTCCTACGAGCAGTACTTC.

In its sample, this clonotype was seen many times. The chain recombines TRBV29-1 with TRBJ2-1, with unresolved D. Deletions cut 1 base from V and 4 bases from J, with 11 bases between. From germline, CDR1 is SQVTM and CDR2 ANQGSEA. The CDR3 spans 14 residues. The CDR3 bases are TGCAGCGTTGAAGGCCGCGATCATTACAATGAGCAGTTCTTC. This translates into CSVEGRDHYNEQFF.

Only a few counts were recorded for this clonotype. This chain connects TRBV7-2 to TRBJ2-5; 16 nucleotides agree with TRBD2. Germline lookup yields CDR1 SGHTA and CDR2 FQGNSA. There are 17 residues in the CDR3. J lost 5 bases, V lost 7 bases, and 10 bases had no gene match. The CDR3 DNA sequence: TGTGCCAGCAACCCTGGGACTAGCGGGAGGGACATCGAGACCCAGTACTTC. Its protein is CASNPGTSGRDIETQYF.

As for this clonotype: The junction does not match germline at one end; this may be a read error. The rearrangement joins TRBV2 to TRBJ2-5, with TRBD1 as a possible D gene (7 bases). Per germline, CDR1 SNHLY and CDR2 FYNNEI. The CDR3 is made up of 11 amino acids. CDR3 in amino acids: CAGNIRGAEYF. The CDR3 bases are TGCGCCGGCAACATCAGGGGGGCGGAGTACTTC.

This clonotype was observed a handful of times. Germline and junction disagree at one end, which may indicate a read error. The genes are TRBV5-4 and TRBJ2-5, with no clear D. The V gene's germline CDR1 is SGHNT and CDR2 YYREEE (reference sequence). CDR3 length: 11 residues. For the CDR3, the DNA is TGTGCCGGCAGCCGGCAAGAGACCCAGTACTTC. Translation: CAGSRQETQYF.